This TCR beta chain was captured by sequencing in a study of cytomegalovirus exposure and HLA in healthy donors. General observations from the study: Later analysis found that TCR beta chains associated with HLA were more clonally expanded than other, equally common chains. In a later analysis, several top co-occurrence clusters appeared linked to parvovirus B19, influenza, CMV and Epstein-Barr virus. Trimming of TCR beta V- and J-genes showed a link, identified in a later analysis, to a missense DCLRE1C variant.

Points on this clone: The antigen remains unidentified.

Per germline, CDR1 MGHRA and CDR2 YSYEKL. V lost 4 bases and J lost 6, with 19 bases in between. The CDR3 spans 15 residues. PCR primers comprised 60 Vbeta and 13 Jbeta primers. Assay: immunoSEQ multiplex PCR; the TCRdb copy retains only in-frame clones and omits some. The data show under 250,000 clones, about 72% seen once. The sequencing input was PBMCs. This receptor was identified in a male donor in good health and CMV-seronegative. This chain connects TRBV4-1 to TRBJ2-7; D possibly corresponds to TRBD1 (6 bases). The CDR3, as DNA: TGCGCCAGCAGCCCCATACAGGGAGCTTTCCCCGAGCAGTACTTC. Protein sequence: CASSPIQGAFPEQYF.